The 32 T cell receptor beta chains presented below share a single source sample, sequenced in a study of T cells in Graves' hyperthyroidism and ophthalmopathy. TCR beta CDR3 regions were amplified from RNA transcripts. The HTBI primer set served for first-round RT-PCR of the TCR CDR3. In TCRdb, the multiplex PCR reads were re-called with MiXCR into one record per CDR3 protein. The sample records 500,000 to 750,000 distinct CDR3 sequences, around 14% being singletons. The sequenced sample consisted of blood. The receptors derive from a woman between 18 and 30 years old with Graves' ophthalmopathy.

This clonotype was seen many times. The J gene is TRBJ1-2, the V gene TRBV28; 10 bases map to TRBD1. Germline CDR1 is MDHEN and CDR2 is SYDVKM. CDR3 length: 14 amino acids. V was clipped by 2 bases and J by 7 bases; unmatched bases: 4. DNA of the CDR3: TGTGCCAGCAGTTTAGTTCGGACAGGGGGTGGCTACACCTTC. Translation gives CASSLVRTGGGYTF.

The rearrangement joins TRBV4-2 to TRBJ1-2; TRBD1 might be the D (5 bases). Germline V gene data show CDR1 as LGHNA and CDR2 as YNFKEQ. The CDR3 extends over 15 amino acids. V was cut by 4 bases and J by 6 bases, with 18 bases left in between. In DNA, the CDR3 is TGTGCCAGCAGCCGGGGCTTGGTACAGGATGATGGCTACACCTTC. Translated: CASSRGLVQDDGYTF.

This clonotype showed up many times. The chain combines TRBV12-3 or TRBV12-4 with TRBJ2-7; D unresolved. V was trimmed by 6 bases and J by 0 bases, leaving 9 bases between them. CDR3 length equals 13 residues. The CDR3 loop is CASSPWRSYEQYF. In DNA, the CDR3 is TGTGCCAGCAGCCCTTGGCGCTCCTACGAGCAGTACTTC.

This clonotype was recorded many times. The chain couples TRBV7-9 to TRBJ2-3; 9 nucleotides match TRBD2. In germline, CDR1 is SEHNR, CDR2 FQNEAQ (reference sequence). V was clipped by 5 bases and J by 1 base; unmatched bases: 7. CDR3 length: 16 amino acids. The CDR3: CASSPGLAKGTDTQYF. CDR3 nucleotides: TGTGCCAGCAGCCCCGGACTAGCGAAGGGCACAGATACGCAGTATTTT.

There are many counts of this clonotype. The chain uses TRBV29-1 and TRBJ2-4; D ambiguous. The CDR3 has 13 amino acids. The germline V gene encodes CDR1 SQVTM and CDR2 ANQGSEA. V dropped 0 bases and J dropped 6 bases, with 9 bases sitting between them. The CDR3 region is CSVEDGTVNIQYF. The CDR3 nucleotides are TGCAGCGTTGAAGATGGAACAGTAAACATTCAGTACTTC. Drawing the rest from reference TRBV29-1 and TRBJ2-4, the complete variable domain is SAVISQKPSRDICQRGTSLTIQCQVDSQVTMMFWYRQQPGQSLTLIATANQGSEATYESGFVIDKFPISRPNLTFSTLTVSNMSPEDSSIYLCSVEDGTVNIQYFGAGTRLSVL.

The genes are TRBV15 and TRBJ1-3; D is uncertain. The germline CDR1 and CDR2 sequences are LNHNV and YYDKDF (reference sequence). V dropped 0 bases and J dropped 0 bases, with 6 bases sitting between them. The CDR3 is 15 amino acids. The DNA of the CDR3 is TGTGCCACCAGCAGAGACAGCTTCTCTGGAAACACCATATATTTT. This translates into CATSRDSFSGNTIYF.

This clonotype has a count of ten or more. This chain uses TRBV20-1 with TRBJ2-7; 12 bases line up with TRBD1. This CDR3 contains 17 residues. Trimming removed 4 bases from V and 4 bases from J; junction bases left unmatched: 14. In germline, CDR1 is DFQATT, CDR2 SNEGSKA (reference sequence). CDR3 sequence (DNA): TGCAGTGCTACCCGTTTCGTCCGGGACAGGGGGCTGTACGAGCAGTACTTC. Encoded protein: CSATRFVRDRGLYEQYF.

This clonotype was picked up many times. V is TRBV27 and J is TRBJ2-1, with a tentative D call TRBD1 (6 bases). The CDR3 is 17 amino acids. Looked up from germline, CDR1 is MNHEY and CDR2 is SMNVEV (reference sequence). The germline V and J ends were trimmed by 3 bases and 3 bases, with 18 bases remaining between them. The DNA for the CDR3 is TGTGCCAGCAGTTTTATAGGGCCAGGGGATCACTACAATGAGCAGTTCTTC. Translation: CASSFIGPGDHYNEQFF.

Details on this clonotype: A read error may explain this, as a much larger clone is one base away. The genes are TRBV7-3 and TRBJ2-1, with 7 bases that match TRBD2. The CDR3 runs to 17 residues. Per the germline V gene, CDR1 is SGHTA and CDR2 is FQGTGA. V lost 4 bases, J lost 4 bases, and 13 bases stayed unmatched. Written as DNA, the CDR3 is TGTGCCAGCAGCTCATCTCCTCCCTTGCGGGGGTACAATGAGCAGTTCTTC. It translates to CASSSSPPLRGYNEQFF.

In this sample, this clonotype turned up a few times. The chain combines TRBV28 with TRBJ2-1, with 10 bases that match TRBD1. The CDR3 is 17 residues long. V dropped 2 bases and J dropped 2; count of bases not matched to a gene: 6. Per the germline V gene, CDR1 is MDHEN and CDR2 is SYDVKM. CDR3 region: CASSLPDRGKAYNEQFF. As DNA, the CDR3 is TGTGCCAGCAGTTTACCGGACAGGGGGAAAGCCTACAATGAGCAGTTCTTC.

This clonotype was counted many times. The chain couples TRBV3-1 to TRBJ2-7, with 11 nucleotides matching TRBD1. V dropped 4 bases and J dropped 4; count of bases not matched to a gene: 6. The CDR3 is 15 amino acids. Germline CDR1 reads LGHDT; CDR2 reads YNNKEL (reference sequence). CDR3 in DNA: TGTGCCAGCAGCCCCGGGACAGGGGGACCTTACGAGCAGTACTTC. It encodes CASSPGTGGPYEQYF.

This clonotype has at least ten counts. The gene calls are TRBV20-1 and TRBJ2-5; weak D call: TRBD2 (7 bases). Germline assignment: CDR1 DFQATT and CDR2 SNEGSKA (reference sequence). V was cut by 6 bases and J by 4 bases, with 24 bases left in between. This CDR3 comprises 16 residues. The chain's CDR3 is CSANWGGHVALETQYF. The DNA for the CDR3 is TGCAGTGCCAACTGGGGGGGACACGTGGCACTAGAGACCCAGTACTTC.

The sample holds many counts of this clonotype. The V and J genes are TRBV18 and TRBJ2-4, with 8 nucleotides matching TRBD1. Germline-derived CDR1 and CDR2 are KGHSH and LQKENI. Losses at the gene ends were 6 bases for V and 6 bases for J; bases not matched to a gene: 7. The CDR3 runs 14 residues. Here the CDR3 reads CASSRRDRTNIQYF. In DNA form, the CDR3 reads TGTGCCAGCTCCCGCCGGGACAGGACAAACATTCAGTACTTC.

This clonotype was seen a handful of times. The J gene is TRBJ2-1, the V gene TRBV28; 10 bases are shared with TRBD1. J was trimmed by 14 bases and V by 3 bases; bases with no gene match: 4. The CDR3 length is 12 residues. The germline V gene has CDR1 MDHEN and CDR2 SYDVKM. The CDR3 spells CASSLIGQGEFF. The CDR3 DNA reads as TGTGCCAGCAGTTTGATTGGACAGGGGGAGTTCTTC.

The chain recombines TRBV19 with TRBJ2-5; 7 nucleotides match TRBD1. Germline lookup yields CDR1 LNHDA and CDR2 SQIVND (reference sequence). V lost 5 bases, J lost 1 base, and 4 bases stayed unmatched. This CDR3 is 14 amino acids long. CDR3 region: CASSRDRAQETQYF. The CDR3 bases are TGTGCCAGTAGTCGCGACAGGGCCCAAGAGACCCAGTACTTC. Together with reference TRBV19 and TRBJ2-5, the CDR3 gives the full variable domain: DGGITQSPKYLFRKEGQNVTLSCEQNLNHDAMYWYRQDPGQGLRLIYYSQIVNDFQKGDIAEGYSVSREKKESFPLTVTSAQKNPTAFYLCASSRDRAQETQYFGPGTRLLVL.

This clonotype was counted at least ten times. The chain has TRBV6-6 and TRBJ2-7; no clear D gene. V dropped 1 base and J dropped 7 bases, with 11 bases sitting between them. The CDR3 spans 13 residues. CDR1 and CDR2 (germline): MNHNY, SVGAGI (reference sequence). As DNA, the CDR3 is TGTGCCAGCAGTTACTACCCTTCGAGTGAGCAGTACTTC. Translated, it gives CASSYYPSSEQYF.

V is TRBV4-3 and J is TRBJ2-3; TRBD1 matches at 9 bases. Germline CDR1 LGHNA, CDR2 YSLEER. There are 16 residues in the CDR3. Germline trimming cut 3 bases from V and 4 bases from J; bases unmatched to any gene: 8. The CDR3: CASSQSQGARPDTQYF. The DNA for the CDR3 is TGCGCCAGCAGCCAGTCACAGGGGGCGCGTCCAGATACGCAGTATTTT.

Many counts were recorded for this clonotype. J is TRBJ2-7 and V is TRBV2, with 11 bases identical to TRBD2. CDR1 and CDR2 (germline): SNHLY, FYNNEI. Trimming cost V 6 bases and J 3 bases; bases outside gene matches: 13. The CDR3 totals 17 residues. The CDR3 region is CASSWGLAAMGHYEQYF. DNA for the CDR3: TGTGCCAGCAGCTGGGGACTAGCGGCCATGGGCCACTACGAGCAGTACTTC.

This clonotype was observed at least ten times. The chain has TRBV12-3 or TRBV12-4 and TRBJ2-7; D unresolved. V lost 1 base and J lost 0, with 7 bases in between. The CDR3 consists of 14 residues. The CDR3 bases are TGTGCCAGCAGTTTAGGATGGGGCTCCTACGAGCAGTACTTC. Translating it yields CASSLGWGSYEQYF.

This rearrangement joins TRBV24-1 to TRBJ1-1, with 7 bases identical to TRBD1. The germline gives CDR1 KGHDR, CDR2 SFDVKD. The CDR3 is 16 amino acids. V dropped 0 bases and J dropped 5; count of bases not matched to a gene: 8. The CDR3: CATSDLPVTGSTEAFF. CDR3 coding DNA: TGTGCCACCAGTGATTTGCCTGTGACAGGGTCGACTGAAGCTTTCTTT.

The table lists this clonotype with many counts. The V gene is TRBV5-1, the J gene TRBJ2-3; D gene unclear. Germline V CDR1 and CDR2: SGHRS, YFSETQ. The ends were cut back, 0 bases at V and 2 bases at J, with 7 bases in the middle. This CDR3 spans 14 amino acids. The CDR3: CASSLVWVTDTQYF. Written as DNA, the CDR3 is TGCGCCAGCAGCTTGGTGTGGGTCACAGATACGCAGTATTTT.

The V gene is TRBV10-3, the J gene TRBJ1-2; the D gene is possibly TRBD1 (6 bases). The V gene's germline CDR1 is ENHRY and CDR2 SYGVKD. This CDR3 comprises 13 residues. V shed 3 bases and J shed 7 bases, with 12 bases lying between them. The CDR3 loop is CAISEVRGGGYTF. The DNA for the CDR3 is TGTGCCATCAGTGAAGTCAGGGGAGGTGGCTACACCTTC.

The chain carries TRBV28 and TRBJ1-2, with TRBD1 as a possible D gene (5 bases). V lost 2 bases, J lost 2 bases, and 18 bases lay in between. The CDR3 runs 17 residues. Germline CDR1 and CDR2: MDHEN and SYDVKM. The CDR3 DNA reads as TGTGCCAGCAGTTTAGTTCCGGGGCTACCTCGAAACTATGGCTACACCTTC. Its protein is CASSLVPGLPRNYGYTF.

In this sample, this clonotype turned up many times. The V call is TRBV6-2 or TRBV6-3, the J call TRBJ2-1; 14 nucleotides agree with TRBD2. The V gene end was trimmed by 6 bases and the J gene end by 7 bases; junction bases not matched to a gene: 11. From germline, CDR1 is MNHEY and CDR2 SVGEGT. The length of the CDR3 is 17 residues. The CDR3, as DNA: TGTGCCAGCAGGGGACTAGCGGGAGCTGGGGAAGGGAATGAGCAGTTCTTC. The encoded protein is CASRGLAGAGEGNEQFF.

This sequence joins TRBV7-9 and TRBJ2-7, with 7 bases identical to TRBD1. The tail of the sequence fits TRBJ2-1 better, so the J call may be wrong. Germline values: CDR1 SEHNR, CDR2 FQNEAQ (reference sequence). This CDR3 has 15 amino acids. CDR3 protein: CASSPPDRVVYEQFF. The CDR3 nucleotides read TGTGCCAGCAGCCCACCTGACAGGGTAGTGTACGAGCAGTTCTTC.

The chain carries TRBV30 and TRBJ2-5; 11 nucleotides align to TRBD2. CDR1 GTSNPN and CDR2 SVGIG come from the germline V gene (reference sequence). After removal of 5 bases from V and 5 bases from J, the junction contained 19 bases not matched to a gene. There are 18 residues in the CDR3. CDR3 region: CAWGSAENSGRVEETQYF. The DNA of the CDR3 is TGTGCCTGGGGCTCTGCGGAGAATAGCGGGAGGGTAGAGGAGACCCAGTACTTC. The whole variable domain, filled in from reference TRBV30 and TRBJ2-5, reads SQTIHQWPATLVQPVGSPLSLECTVEGTSNPNLYWYRQAAGRGLQLLFYSVGIGQISSEVPQNLSASRPQDRQFILSSKKLLLSDSGFYLCAWGSAENSGRVEETQYFGPGTRLLVL.

This clonotype has more than one count but fewer than ten. This rearrangement joins TRBV29-1 to TRBJ2-1; 8 positions match TRBD2. Germline CDR1 is SQVTM and CDR2 is ANQGSEA. Germline trimming cut 7 bases from V and 9 bases from J; bases unmatched to any gene: 17. The CDR3 covers 15 residues. The CDR3 DNA reads TGCAGCGCTGACTCGGTCGACGGGAGGGCCGGTGAGCAGTTCTTC. Residues: CSADSVDGRAGEQFF.

There are many counts of this clonotype. V gene TRBV3-1 combines with J gene TRBJ2-2; D could derive from TRBD1 or TRBD2 (6 bases each). Trimming removed 5 bases from V and 5 bases from J, with 15 bases in between. The CDR3 is 15 amino acids. In germline, CDR1 is LGHDT, CDR2 YNNKEL (reference sequence). The CDR3 DNA sequence: TGTGCCAGCAGCTCCCGGGGGCTCGGGACCGGGGAGCTGTTTTTT. It specifies CASSSRGLGTGELFF.

This clonotype was detected many times. The V gene is TRBV27, the J gene TRBJ2-5, with D perhaps TRBD1 or TRBD2 (5 bases each). Germline loops: CDR1 MNHEY, CDR2 SMNVEV (reference sequence). The CDR3 extends over 13 amino acids. V dropped 3 bases and J dropped 9 bases, with 14 bases sitting between them. The CDR3 protein is CASSFRPWGSQYF. Written as DNA, the CDR3 is TGTGCCAGCAGTTTCCGACCGTGGGGGTCCCAGTACTTC.

V gene TRBV5-1 combines with J gene TRBJ2-1; 14 bases are shared with TRBD2. Germline V gene sequence: CDR1 SGHRS, CDR2 YFSETQ. The CDR3 is 19 residues long. Unmatched junction bases numbered 15, after V lost 0 bases and J lost 10 bases. The CDR3 nucleotides read TGCGCCAGCAGCTTGGGAGGGCAAGCGGGACTAGCGGGAGCGGGGGAGCAGTTCTTC. Its translation: CASSLGGQAGLAGAGEQFF.

This clonotype has ten or more counts. The chain employs TRBV10-3 and TRBJ1-5; D is undetermined. Trimming removed 10 bases at V and 0 bases at J, with 13 bases between. The CDR3 is 14 amino acids. Germline CDR1 reads ENHRY; CDR2 reads SYGVKD. CDR3 protein: CASDQDDSNQPQHF. Here the CDR3 DNA reads TGTGCCAGCGATCAGGACGATAGCAATCAGCCCCAGCATTTT.

The chain uses TRBV30 and TRBJ1-2; D may be TRBD1 (6 bases). Per germline, CDR1 GTSNPN and CDR2 SVGIG (reference sequence). Trimming removed 2 bases at V and 5 bases at J, with 15 bases between. The CDR3 consists of 14 residues. For the CDR3, the DNA is TGTGCCTGGAGTAGGGGGGGGCGCGTATATGGCTACACCTTC. Its translation: CAWSRGGRVYGYTF.